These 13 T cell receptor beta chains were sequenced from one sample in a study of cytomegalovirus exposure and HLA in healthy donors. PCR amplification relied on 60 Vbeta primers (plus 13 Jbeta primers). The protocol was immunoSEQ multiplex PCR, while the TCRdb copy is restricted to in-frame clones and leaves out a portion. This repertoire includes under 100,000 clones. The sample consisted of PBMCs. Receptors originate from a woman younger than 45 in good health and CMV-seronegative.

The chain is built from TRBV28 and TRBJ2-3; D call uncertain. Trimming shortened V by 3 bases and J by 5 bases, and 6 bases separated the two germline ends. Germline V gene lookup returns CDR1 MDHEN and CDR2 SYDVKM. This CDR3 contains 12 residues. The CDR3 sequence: CASSFHQDTQYF. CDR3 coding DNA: TGTGCCAGCAGTTTTCATCAAGATACGCAGTATTTT.

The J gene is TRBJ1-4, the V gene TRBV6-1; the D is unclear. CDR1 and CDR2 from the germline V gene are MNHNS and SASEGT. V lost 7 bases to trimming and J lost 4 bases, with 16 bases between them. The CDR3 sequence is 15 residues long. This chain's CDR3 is CASTLSRQINEKLFF. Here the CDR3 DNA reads TGTGCCAGCACCTTAAGTCGCCAGATTAATGAAAAACTGTTTTTT.

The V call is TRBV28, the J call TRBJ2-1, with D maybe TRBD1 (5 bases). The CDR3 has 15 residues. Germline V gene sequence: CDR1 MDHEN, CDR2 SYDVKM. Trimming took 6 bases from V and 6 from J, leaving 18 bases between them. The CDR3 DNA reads TGTGCCAGCAGGCCAGGGTGGGCGGTCCGCAATGAGCAGTTCTTC. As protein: CASRPGWAVRNEQFF.

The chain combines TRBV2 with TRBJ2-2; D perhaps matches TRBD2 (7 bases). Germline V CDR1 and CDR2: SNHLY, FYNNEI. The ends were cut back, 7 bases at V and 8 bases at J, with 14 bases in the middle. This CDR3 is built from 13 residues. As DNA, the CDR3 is TGTGCCAGCAAAAGGGGGGGGACGGGGGAGCTGTTTTTT. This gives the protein CASKRGGTGELFF.

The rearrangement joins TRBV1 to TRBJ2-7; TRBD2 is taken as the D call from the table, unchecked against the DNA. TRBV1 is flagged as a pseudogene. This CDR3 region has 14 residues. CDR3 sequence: CTSSHRTSGFEQYF. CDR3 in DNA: TGCACCAGCAGCCATAGGACTAGCGGGTTCGAGCAGTACTTC.

The DNA of the CDR3 is TGTGCCAGCAGCGGACTAGCGGGAGTTGCGACAGATACGCAGTATTTT. Translation: CASSGLAGVATDTQYF. The genes are TRBV9 and TRBJ2-3, with 12 positions matching TRBD2. Germline assignment: CDR1 SGDLS and CDR2 YYNGEE. The CDR3 sequence is 16 residues long. The V gene end was trimmed by 3 bases and the J gene end by 3 bases; junction bases not matched to a gene: 5.

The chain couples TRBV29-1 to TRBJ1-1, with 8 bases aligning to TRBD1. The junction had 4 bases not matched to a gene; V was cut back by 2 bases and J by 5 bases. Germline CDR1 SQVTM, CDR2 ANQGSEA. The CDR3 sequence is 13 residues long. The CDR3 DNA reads TGCAGCGTTGAACAGGGGGCAGGGACTGAAGCTTTCTTT. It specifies CSVEQGAGTEAFF.

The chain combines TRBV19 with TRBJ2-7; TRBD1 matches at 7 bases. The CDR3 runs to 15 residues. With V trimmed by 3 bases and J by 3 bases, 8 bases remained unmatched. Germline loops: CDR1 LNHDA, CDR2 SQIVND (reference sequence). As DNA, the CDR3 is TGTGCCAGTAGTATTATTGGGGACAGAAACTACGAGCAGTACTTC. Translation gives CASSIIGDRNYEQYF.

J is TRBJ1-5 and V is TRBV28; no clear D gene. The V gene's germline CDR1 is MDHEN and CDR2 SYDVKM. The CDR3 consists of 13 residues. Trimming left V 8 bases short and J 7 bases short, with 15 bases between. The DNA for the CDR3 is TGTGCCAGCTATGAAGGAGTGAACCAGCCCCAGCATTTT. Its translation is CASYEGVNQPQHF. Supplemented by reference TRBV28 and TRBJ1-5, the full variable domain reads DVKVTQSSRYLVKRTGEKVFLECVQDMDHENMFWYRQDPGLGLRLIYFSYDVKMKEKGDIPEGYSVSREKKERFSLILESASTNQTSMYLCASYEGVNQPQHFGDGTRLSIL.

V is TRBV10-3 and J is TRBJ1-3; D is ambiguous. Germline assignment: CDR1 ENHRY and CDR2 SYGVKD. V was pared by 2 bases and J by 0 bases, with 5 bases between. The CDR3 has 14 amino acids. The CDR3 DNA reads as TGTGCCATCAGTGAGACGGTCTCTGGAAACACCATATATTTT. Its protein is CAISETVSGNTIYF.

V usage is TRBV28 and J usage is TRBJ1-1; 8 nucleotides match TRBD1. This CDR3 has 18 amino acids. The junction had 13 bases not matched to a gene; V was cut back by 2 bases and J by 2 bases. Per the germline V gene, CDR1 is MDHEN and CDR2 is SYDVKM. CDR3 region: CASSLDTGTGGLNTEAFF. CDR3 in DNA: TGTGCCAGCAGTTTAGATACCGGGACAGGAGGCCTTAACACTGAAGCTTTCTTT.

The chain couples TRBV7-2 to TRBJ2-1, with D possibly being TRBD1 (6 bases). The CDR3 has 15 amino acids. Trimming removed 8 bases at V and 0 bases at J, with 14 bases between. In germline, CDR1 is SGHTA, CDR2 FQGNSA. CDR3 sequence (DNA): TGTGCCAGCTCCCTCGGGACAACCTCCTACAATGAGCAGTTCTTC. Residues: CASSLGTTSYNEQFF.

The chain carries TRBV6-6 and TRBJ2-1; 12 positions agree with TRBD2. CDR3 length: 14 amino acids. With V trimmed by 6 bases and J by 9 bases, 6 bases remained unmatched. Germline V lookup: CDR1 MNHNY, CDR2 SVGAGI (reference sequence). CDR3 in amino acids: CASSLAGGPIEQFF. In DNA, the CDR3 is TGTGCCAGCAGCCTAGCGGGGGGGCCCATTGAGCAGTTCTTC.